Below are 2 T cell receptor beta chains sequenced from a single sample in a study of T and B cells in COVID-19 patients. Each TRB amplification used roughly 230-550 ng of genomic DNA from blood. Multiplex PCR with BIOMED2 TRB-A/B primer pools amplified TRB rearrangements. TCRdb re-called the multiplex PCR reads through MiXCR, storing one row per CDR3 protein. Among more than 4,500 distinct CDR3 sequences listed, 27% were seen once. Input material: blood. These receptors all stem from a human donor with active COVID-19.

This clonotype is termed medium-sized. This rearrangement joins TRBV7-6 to TRBJ2-1, with D hard to call. V was clipped by 0 bases and J by 2 bases, with 11 bases between them. This CDR3 has 16 amino acids. Germline V lookup: CDR1 SGHVS, CDR2 FNYEAQ. The DNA for the CDR3 is TGTGCCAGCAGCTTAGCGGGTCAACTTACCTACAATGAGCAGTTCTTC. Its protein is CASSLAGQLTYNEQFF.

In DNA, the CDR3 is TGTGCCAGCAGTTTATCGGACAGGGGTTGGGCTTTCTTT. Protein: CASSLSDRGWAFF. The chain has TRBV28 and TRBJ1-1; 9 bases map to TRBD1. CDR3 length: 13 residues. With V trimmed by 1 base and J by 11 bases, 5 bases remained unmatched. Per the germline V gene, CDR1 is MDHEN and CDR2 is SYDVKM.